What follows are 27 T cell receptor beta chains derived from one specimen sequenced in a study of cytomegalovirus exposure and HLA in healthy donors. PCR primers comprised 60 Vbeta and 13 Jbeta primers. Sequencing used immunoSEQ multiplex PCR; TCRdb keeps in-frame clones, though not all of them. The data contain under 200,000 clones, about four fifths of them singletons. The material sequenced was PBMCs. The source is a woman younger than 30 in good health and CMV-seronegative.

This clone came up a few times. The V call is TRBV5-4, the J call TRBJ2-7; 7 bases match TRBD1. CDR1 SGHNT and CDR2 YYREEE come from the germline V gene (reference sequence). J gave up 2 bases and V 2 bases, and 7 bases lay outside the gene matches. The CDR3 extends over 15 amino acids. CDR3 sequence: CASSLWDRGTYEQYF. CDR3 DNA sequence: TGTGCCAGCAGCTTATGGGACAGAGGAACCTACGAGCAGTACTTC. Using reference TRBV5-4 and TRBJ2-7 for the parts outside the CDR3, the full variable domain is ETGVTQSPTHLIKTRGQQVTLRCSSQSGHNTVSWYQQALGQGPQFIFQYYREEENGRGNFPPRFSGLQFPNYSSELNVNALELDDSALYLCASSLWDRGTYEQYFGPGTRLTVT.

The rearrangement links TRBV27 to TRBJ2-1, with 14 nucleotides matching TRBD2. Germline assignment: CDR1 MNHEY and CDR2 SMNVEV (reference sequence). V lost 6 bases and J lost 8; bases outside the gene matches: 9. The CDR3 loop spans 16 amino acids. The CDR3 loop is CASSYSGTSGSHEQFF. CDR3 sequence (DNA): TGTGCCAGCAGCTACTCGGGGACTAGCGGGAGCCATGAGCAGTTCTTC.

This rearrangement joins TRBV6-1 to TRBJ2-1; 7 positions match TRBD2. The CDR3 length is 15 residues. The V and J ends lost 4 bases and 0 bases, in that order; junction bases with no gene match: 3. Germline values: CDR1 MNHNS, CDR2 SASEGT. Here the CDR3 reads CASSAGGSSYNEQFF. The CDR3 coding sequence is TGTGCCAGCAGTGCCGGGGGGAGCTCCTACAATGAGCAGTTCTTC.

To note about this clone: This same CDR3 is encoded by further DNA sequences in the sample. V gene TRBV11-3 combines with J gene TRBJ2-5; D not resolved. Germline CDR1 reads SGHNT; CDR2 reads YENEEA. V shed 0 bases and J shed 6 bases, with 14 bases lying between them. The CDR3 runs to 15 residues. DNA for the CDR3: TGTGCCAGCAGCTTAGATCTACGCGGAGCGAAGACCCAGTACTTC. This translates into CASSLDLRGAKTQYF.

The CDR3 loop reads CASRLSGLGDYNEQFF. The DNA for the CDR3 is TGTGCAAGTCGCTTAAGTGGTCTAGGTGACTACAATGAGCAGTTCTTC. J is TRBJ2-1 and V is TRBV12-2; TRBD2, the D gene given by the table, was not confirmed from the DNA. TRBV12-2 is a pseudogene segment. The CDR3 contains 16 residues.

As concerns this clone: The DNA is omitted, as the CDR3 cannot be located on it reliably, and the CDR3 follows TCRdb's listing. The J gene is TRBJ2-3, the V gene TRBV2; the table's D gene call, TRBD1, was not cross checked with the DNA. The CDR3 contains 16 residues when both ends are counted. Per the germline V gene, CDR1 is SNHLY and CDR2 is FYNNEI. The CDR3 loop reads CASSSSTGMRTDTQYF.

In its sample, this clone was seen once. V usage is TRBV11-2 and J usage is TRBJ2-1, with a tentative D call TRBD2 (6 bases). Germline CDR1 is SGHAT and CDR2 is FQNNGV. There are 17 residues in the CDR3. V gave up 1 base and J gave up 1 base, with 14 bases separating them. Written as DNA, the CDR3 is TGTGCCAGCAGCTTAGGGGTCTTCGGGAGTTCCTACAATGAGCAGTTCTTC. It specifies CASSLGVFGSSYNEQFF.

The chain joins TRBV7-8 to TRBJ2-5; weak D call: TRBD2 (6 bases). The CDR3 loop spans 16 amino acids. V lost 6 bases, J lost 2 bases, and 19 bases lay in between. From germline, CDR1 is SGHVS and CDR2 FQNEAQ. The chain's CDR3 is CASRPFARGLQETQYF. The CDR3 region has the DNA TGTGCCAGCAGACCTTTCGCGCGGGGCTTACAAGAGACCCAGTACTTC.

In nucleotides, the CDR3 is TGTGCCAGCAGCTTAGGGGGCGTCGGGGAGACCCAGTACTTC. Protein sequence: CASSLGGVGETQYF. V and J are TRBV7-2 and TRBJ2-5, with a weak D call TRBD1 (5 bases). Trimming pared 1 base from V and 5 bases from J, leaving 11 bases between. Germline V gene data show CDR1 as SGHTA and CDR2 as FQGNSA. The CDR3 contains 14 residues. Combining the CDR3 with reference TRBV7-2 and TRBJ2-5 gives the whole variable domain GAGVSQSPSNKVTEKGKDVELRCDPISGHTALYWYRQSLGQGLEFLIYFQGNSAPDKSGLPSDRFSAERTGGSVSTLTIQRTQQEDSAVYLCASSLGGVGETQYFGPGTRLLVL.

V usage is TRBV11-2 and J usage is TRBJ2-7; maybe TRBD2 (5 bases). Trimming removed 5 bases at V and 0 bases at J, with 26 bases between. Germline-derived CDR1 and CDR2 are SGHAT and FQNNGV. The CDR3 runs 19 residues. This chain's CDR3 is CASSPGWEWTTPGSYEQYF. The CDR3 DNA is TGTGCCAGCAGCCCGGGGTGGGAGTGGACGACTCCTGGCTCCTACGAGCAGTACTTC.

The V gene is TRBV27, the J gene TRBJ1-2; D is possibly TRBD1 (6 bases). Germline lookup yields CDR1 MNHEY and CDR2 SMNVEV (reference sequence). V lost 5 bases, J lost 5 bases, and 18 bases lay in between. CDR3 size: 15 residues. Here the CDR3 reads CASSPQRDMTYGYTF. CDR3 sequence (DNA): TGTGCCAGCAGTCCACAGCGGGACATGACATATGGCTACACCTTC.

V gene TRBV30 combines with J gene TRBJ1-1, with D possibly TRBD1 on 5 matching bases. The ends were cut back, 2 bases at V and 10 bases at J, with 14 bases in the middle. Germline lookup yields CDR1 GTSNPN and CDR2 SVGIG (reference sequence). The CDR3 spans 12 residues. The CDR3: CAWSFRGCGAFF. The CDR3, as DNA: TGTGCCTGGAGTTTTAGGGGATGTGGAGCTTTCTTT.

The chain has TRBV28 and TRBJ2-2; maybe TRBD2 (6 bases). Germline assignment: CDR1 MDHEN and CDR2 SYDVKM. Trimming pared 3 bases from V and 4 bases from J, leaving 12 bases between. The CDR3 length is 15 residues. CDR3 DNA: TGTGCCAGCAGTTTCAGCGGGTTGATCACCGGGGAGCTGTTTTTT. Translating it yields CASSFSGLITGELFF.

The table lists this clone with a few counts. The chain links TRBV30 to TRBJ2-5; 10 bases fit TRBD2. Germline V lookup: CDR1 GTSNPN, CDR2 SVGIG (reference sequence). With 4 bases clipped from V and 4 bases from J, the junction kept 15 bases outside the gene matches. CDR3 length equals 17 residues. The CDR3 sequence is CAWIAGDGLAGVETQYF. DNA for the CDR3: TGTGCCTGGATTGCCGGGGATGGGCTAGCGGGAGTAGAGACCCAGTACTTC.

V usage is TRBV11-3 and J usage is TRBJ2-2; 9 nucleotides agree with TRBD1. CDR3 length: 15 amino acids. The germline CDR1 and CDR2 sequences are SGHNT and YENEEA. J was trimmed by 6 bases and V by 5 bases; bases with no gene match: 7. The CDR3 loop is CASSATGGGAGELFF. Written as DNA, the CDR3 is TGTGCCAGCAGCGCGACAGGGGGAGGGGCCGGGGAGCTGTTTTTT.

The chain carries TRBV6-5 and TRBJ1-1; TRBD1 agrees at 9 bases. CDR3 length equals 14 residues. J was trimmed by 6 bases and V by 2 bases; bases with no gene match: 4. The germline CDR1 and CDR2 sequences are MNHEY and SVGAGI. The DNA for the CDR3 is TGTGCCAGCAGTTACGGGACAGGGACGGCTGAAGCTTTCTTT. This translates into CASSYGTGTAEAFF.

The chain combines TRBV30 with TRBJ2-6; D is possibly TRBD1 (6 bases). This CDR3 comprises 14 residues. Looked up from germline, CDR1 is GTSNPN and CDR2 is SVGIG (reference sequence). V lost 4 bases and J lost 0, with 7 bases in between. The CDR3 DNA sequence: TGTGCCTGGACAGGGGTCTCTGGGGCCAACGTCCTGACTTTC. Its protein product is CAWTGVSGANVLTF.

This chain's CDR3 is CASSMLGLHYEQFF. In nucleotides, the CDR3 is TGTGCCAGTAGTATGTTGGGACTACACTATGAGCAGTTCTTC. This rearrangement joins TRBV19 to TRBJ2-1; the match to TRBD2 covers 7 bases. J lost 8 bases, V lost 3 bases, and 7 bases had no gene match. The CDR3 length is 14 residues. Germline CDR1 and CDR2: LNHDA and SQIVND (reference sequence).

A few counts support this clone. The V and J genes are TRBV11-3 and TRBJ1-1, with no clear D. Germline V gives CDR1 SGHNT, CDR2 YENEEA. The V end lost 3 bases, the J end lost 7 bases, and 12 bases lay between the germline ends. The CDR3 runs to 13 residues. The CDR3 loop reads CASSFTARSEAFF. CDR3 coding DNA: TGTGCCAGCAGCTTCACCGCACGGAGTGAAGCTTTCTTT.

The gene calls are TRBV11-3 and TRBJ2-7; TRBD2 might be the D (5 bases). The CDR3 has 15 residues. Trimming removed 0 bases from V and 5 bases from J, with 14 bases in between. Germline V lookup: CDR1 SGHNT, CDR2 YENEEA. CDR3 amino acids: CASSLEPRRRHEQYV. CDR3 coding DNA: TGTGCCAGCAGCTTAGAGCCCCGGAGGAGACACGAGCAGTACGTC.

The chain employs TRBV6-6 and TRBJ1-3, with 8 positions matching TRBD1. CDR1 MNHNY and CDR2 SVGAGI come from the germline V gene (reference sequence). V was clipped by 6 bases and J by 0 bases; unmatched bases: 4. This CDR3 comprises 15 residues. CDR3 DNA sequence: TGTGCCAGCAGGACAGGGGCTCTCTCTGGAAACACCATATATTTT. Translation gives CASRTGALSGNTIYF.

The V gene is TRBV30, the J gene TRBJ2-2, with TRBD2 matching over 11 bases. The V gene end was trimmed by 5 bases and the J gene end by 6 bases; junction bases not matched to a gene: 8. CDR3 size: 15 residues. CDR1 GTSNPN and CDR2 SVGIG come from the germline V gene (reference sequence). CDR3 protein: CAWESSGRAPGELFF. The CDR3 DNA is TGTGCCTGGGAGAGTAGCGGGAGGGCCCCCGGGGAGCTGTTTTTT.

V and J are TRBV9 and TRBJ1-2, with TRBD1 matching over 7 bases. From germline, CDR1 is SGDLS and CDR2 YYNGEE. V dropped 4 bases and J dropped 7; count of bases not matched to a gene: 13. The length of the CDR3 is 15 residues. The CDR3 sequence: CASSPTPGQARGYTF. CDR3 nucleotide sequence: TGTGCCAGCAGCCCTACTCCCGGACAGGCGCGTGGCTACACCTTC.

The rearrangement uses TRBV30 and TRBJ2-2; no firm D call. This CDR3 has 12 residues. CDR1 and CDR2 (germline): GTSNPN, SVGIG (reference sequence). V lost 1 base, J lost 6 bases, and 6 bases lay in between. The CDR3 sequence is CAWSAVSGELFF. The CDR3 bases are TGTGCCTGGAGTGCGGTTTCCGGGGAGCTGTTTTTT.

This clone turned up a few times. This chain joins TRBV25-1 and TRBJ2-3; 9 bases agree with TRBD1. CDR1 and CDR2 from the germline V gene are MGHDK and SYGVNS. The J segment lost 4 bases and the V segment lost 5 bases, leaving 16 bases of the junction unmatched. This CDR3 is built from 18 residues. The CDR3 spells CASSYTRDREKVADTQYF. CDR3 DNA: TGTGCCAGCAGTTACACCCGGGACAGGGAAAAGGTAGCAGATACGCAGTATTTT.

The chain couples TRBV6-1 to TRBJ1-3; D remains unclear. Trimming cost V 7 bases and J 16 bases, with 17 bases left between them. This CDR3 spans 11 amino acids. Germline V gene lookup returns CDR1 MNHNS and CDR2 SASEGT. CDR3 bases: TGTGCCAGCATCCGACGGGGTTCCGGGTATTTT. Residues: CASIRRGSGYF.

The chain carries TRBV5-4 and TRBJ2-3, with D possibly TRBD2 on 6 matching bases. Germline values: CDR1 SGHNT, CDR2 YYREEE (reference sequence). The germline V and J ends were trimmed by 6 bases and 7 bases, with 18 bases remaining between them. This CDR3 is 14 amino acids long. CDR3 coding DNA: TGTGCCAGCACCGGGGACTTCTCGGGGAATACGCAGTATTTT. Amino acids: CASTGDFSGNTQYF.